The 21 T cell receptor beta chains below were found in one sample sequenced in a study of blood T cell repertoires in COVID-19. Profiling relied on immunoSEQ multiplex PCR, and the TCRdb table lists in-frame clones only, not all of them. The data contain roughly 120,000 clones, approximately 84% of them singletons. The source material was peripheral blood. The receptors originated from a man between 70 and 80 years old with active or convalescent COVID-19.

Only a few counts were recorded for this clone. V gene TRBV19 combines with J gene TRBJ2-4; 10 bases fit TRBD2. Germline V gene sequence: CDR1 LNHDA, CDR2 SQIVND (reference sequence). The junction had 2 bases not matched to a gene; V was cut back by 3 bases and J by 3 bases. This CDR3 is 15 amino acids long. This CDR3 is CASSIKREGKNIQYF. Here the CDR3 DNA reads TGTGCCAGTAGTATCAAGCGGGAGGGCAAAAACATTCAGTACTTC.

The chain couples TRBV6-1 to TRBJ1-1, with TRBD1 matching 9 bases. V trimming: 3 bases; J trimming: 1 base; junction bases outside the gene matches: 0. Per the germline V gene, CDR1 is MNHNS and CDR2 is SASEGT. CDR3 size: 14 residues. The CDR3 loop reads CASSETGGNTEAFF. As DNA, the CDR3 is TGTGCCAGCAGTGAGACAGGGGGGAACACTGAAGCTTTCTTT.

This chain uses TRBV7-2 with TRBJ1-5; 8 nucleotides line up with TRBD1. CDR1 and CDR2 (germline): SGHTA, FQGNSA. The CDR3 has 15 amino acids. V lost 1 base and J lost 7; bases outside the gene matches: 6. CDR3: CASSLGGDRGQPQHF. CDR3 nucleotides: TGTGCCAGCAGCTTAGGAGGTGACAGGGGCCAGCCCCAGCATTTT.

Worth noting for this clone: Other DNA sequences from this sample encode an identical CDR3 as well. The CDR3 region has the DNA TGTGCCAGCTCACCCGGGACAGGGTCCTACGAGCAGTACTTC. Translated: CASSPGTGSYEQYF. The rearrangement uses TRBV18 and TRBJ2-7; 9 positions match TRBD1. The trim removed 3 bases at V and 1 base at J, leaving 1 base unmatched. The germline V gene encodes CDR1 KGHSH and CDR2 LQKENI. The CDR3 is 14 residues long.

This clone was counted only a few times. This chain links TRBV28 with TRBJ1-5, with D tentatively TRBD1 (5 bases). V was clipped by 6 bases and J by 2 bases, with 11 bases between them. Germline-derived CDR1 and CDR2 are MDHEN and SYDVKM. The CDR3 consists of 14 residues. CDR3 DNA: TGTGCCAGCAGCAAAGACAGACGCAATCAGCCCCAGCATTTT. Its protein product is CASSKDRRNQPQHF.

This clone occurred a few times. V gene TRBV28 combines with J gene TRBJ1-6; 9 bases line up with TRBD1. The CDR3 extends over 14 amino acids. Losses at the gene ends were 3 bases for V and 7 bases for J; bases not matched to a gene: 1. CDR1 is MDHEN, CDR2 SYDVKM, per germline. The chain's CDR3 is CASSFGTGNSPLHF. Here the CDR3 DNA reads TGTGCCAGCAGTTTCGGGACAGGGAATTCACCCCTCCACTTT.

The V and J genes are TRBV29-1 and TRBJ1-1; no definite D call. V was cut by 7 bases and J by 5 bases, with 20 bases left in between. CDR1 is SQVTM, CDR2 ANQGSEA, per germline. This CDR3 is built from 14 residues. The DNA of the CDR3 is TGCAGCGCAGAAAGGTCCGGCGGATCAACTGAAGCTTTCTTT. Translation: CSAERSGGSTEAFF.

The chain combines TRBV6-5 with TRBJ2-4; the match to TRBD2 covers 7 bases. The CDR3 has 15 residues. Germline CDR1 is MNHEY and CDR2 is SVGAGI. The J segment lost 4 bases and the V segment lost 0 bases, leaving 3 bases of the junction unmatched. The CDR3 here is CASSYSGGEKNIQYF. The CDR3 bases are TGTGCCAGCAGTTACTCGGGGGGGGAGAAAAACATTCAGTACTTC.

The rearrangement joins TRBV10-2 to TRBJ2-1; weak D call: TRBD2 (6 bases). Germline CDR1 is WSHSY and CDR2 is SAAADI. The V end lost 0 bases, the J end lost 15 bases, and 15 bases lay between the germline ends. This CDR3 comprises 13 residues. CDR3 coding DNA: TGCGCCAGCAGTGAGTCGCGGTACTACGGGGGGTTCTTC. This codes for CASSESRYYGGFF.

This chain connects TRBV19 to TRBJ1-5; D is uncertain. CDR3 length equals 14 residues. CDR1 is LNHDA, CDR2 SQIVND, per germline (reference sequence). Trimming shortened V by 3 bases and J by 9 bases, and 15 bases separated the two germline ends. The DNA for the CDR3 is TGTGCCAGTAGTATTATGGCCGGAGAGGGGCCCCAGCATTTT. Translating it yields CASSIMAGEGPQHF.

The genes are TRBV11-3 and TRBJ1-1; 7 bases fit TRBD1. V lost 5 bases, J lost 6 bases, and 9 bases stayed unmatched. Germline assignment: CDR1 SGHNT and CDR2 YENEEA. CDR3 length: 14 amino acids. DNA of the CDR3: TGTGCCAGCAGCCGCGCAGGGGGGCACCCTGAAGCTTTCTTT. Translated, it gives CASSRAGGHPEAFF.

The J gene is TRBJ2-5, the V gene TRBV3-1 (or the pseudogene TRBV3-2); D gene unclear. Per germline, CDR1 LGHDT and CDR2 YNNKEL (reference sequence). The CDR3 totals 11 residues. V lost 5 bases, J lost 5 bases, and 6 bases lay in between. DNA for the CDR3: TGTGCCAGCAGCACTATTGAGACCCAGTACTTC. Encoded protein: CASSTIETQYF.

V is TRBV11-3 and J is TRBJ2-7, with TRBD2 as a possible D gene (6 bases). With 2 bases removed from V and 0 bases from J, the gap between germline ends came to 11 bases. Germline V lookup: CDR1 SGHNT, CDR2 YENEEA. The CDR3 consists of 15 residues. The CDR3 DNA is TGTGCCAGCAGCTTACCGGCGGGGAGCTCCTACGAGCAGTACTTC. Translating gives CASSLPAGSSYEQYF.

The chain is built from TRBV28 and TRBJ1-1; D is uncertain. The CDR3 has 16 amino acids. The V end was cut by 5 bases, the J end by 6 bases, with 22 bases between. Germline-derived CDR1 and CDR2 are MDHEN and SYDVKM. The CDR3 protein is CASSPRGQITYPEAFF. DNA for the CDR3: TGTGCCAGCAGTCCCCGAGGGCAGATTACTTACCCTGAAGCTTTCTTT.

CDR3 sequence: CASSPNTGAAGGYTF. For the CDR3, the DNA is TGTGCCAGCAGCCCGAACACAGGGGCGGCGGGTGGCTACACCTTC. This sequence joins TRBV11-3 and TRBJ1-2, with TRBD1 matching over 7 bases. CDR3 length: 15 residues. The V and J ends lost 5 bases and 7 bases, in that order; junction bases with no gene match: 13. Germline CDR1 SGHNT, CDR2 YENEEA.

This clone showed up just a few times. This chain connects TRBV25-1 to TRBJ2-7; D not certain. Trimming cost V 3 bases and J 1 base, with 10 bases left between them. CDR1 and CDR2 from the germline V gene are MGHDK and SYGVNS. The CDR3 covers 14 residues. CDR3 residues: CASSDASASYEQYF. The DNA for the CDR3 is TGTGCCAGCAGTGACGCAAGCGCATCCTACGAGCAGTACTTC.

This sequence joins TRBV5-4 and TRBJ2-6, with 10 bases matching TRBD1. The junction had 10 bases not matched to a gene; V was cut back by 1 base and J by 0 bases. CDR3 length: 20 amino acids. Germline CDR1 and CDR2: SGHNT and YYREEE (reference sequence). Here the CDR3 DNA reads TGTGCCAGCAGCTTGCCCCCTCGACAGGGGGCTGGCTCTGGGGCCAACGTCCTGACTTTC. Residues: CASSLPPRQGAGSGANVLTF.

This chain links TRBV9 with TRBJ2-5, with TRBD2 matching 7 bases. The CDR3 runs to 16 residues. Germline-derived CDR1 and CDR2 are SGDLS and YYNGEE. The trim removed 0 bases at V and 1 base at J, leaving 6 bases unmatched. This CDR3 is CASSVVRSSGQETQYF. The CDR3 coding sequence is TGTGCCAGCAGCGTAGTAAGGTCTAGCGGCCAAGAGACCCAGTACTTC.

This sequence joins TRBV7-8 and TRBJ2-7, with D possibly matching TRBD1 (6 bases). CDR3 size: 13 residues. Trimming removed 2 bases at V and 5 bases at J, with 10 bases between. Per germline, CDR1 SGHVS and CDR2 FQNEAQ. The CDR3 DNA reads as TGTGCCAGCAGCTTACAGGGGACCGACGAGCAGTACTTC. Protein: CASSLQGTDEQYF.

The chain couples TRBV6-5 to TRBJ1-1; 10 bases agree with TRBD1. Looked up from germline, CDR1 is MNHEY and CDR2 is SVGAGI. The V segment lost 5 bases and the J segment 4 bases; nucleotides outside the gene matches: 7. The CDR3 is made up of 15 amino acids. The CDR3 sequence is CASSSGTGVVTEAFF. The CDR3 nucleotides read TGTGCCAGCAGTAGCGGGACAGGGGTCGTCACTGAAGCTTTCTTT.

This chain uses TRBV18 with TRBJ2-5; no clear D. With 0 bases removed from V and 1 base from J, the gap between germline ends came to 3 bases. Germline V gene data show CDR1 as KGHSH and CDR2 as LQKENI. The CDR3 contains 13 residues. This CDR3 reads CASSPPSQETQYF. In DNA form, the CDR3 reads TGTGCCAGCTCACCACCCTCCCAAGAGACCCAGTACTTC.